This TCR beta chain was identified in a study of OX40 agonist ivuxolimab in advanced cancers. Overall study context: Treatment of patients was with ivuxolimab, an agonistic anti-OX40 (CD134) antibody. Study-wide results and limits: Circulating CD4+ and CD8+ T cells showed clonal expansion by week 6 at 0.1 to 3.0 mg/kg.

Remarks on this clone: What it binds is unknown.

TCRdb keeps only in-frame clones here, not all; method: immunoSEQ multiplex PCR. The sample has more than 40,000 clones, 89% seen once; the top ten hold 10% to 15%. V shed 0 bases, J shed 4 bases, and the junction held 5 bases outside the gene matches. Germline V lookup: CDR1 MNHEY, CDR2 SMNVEV (reference sequence). This CDR3 has 15 amino acids. Here the sequenced sample was CD4+ or CD8+ T cells sorted from blood, taken in a trial of the OX40 agonist ivuxolimab. The TCR comes from an adult with an advanced solid tumor such as melanoma, head and neck, liver or kidney cancer. The genes are TRBV27 and TRBJ1-2; 7 bases are shared with TRBD1. This chain's CDR3 is CASSLSGQEGYGYTF. The CDR3 DNA sequence: TGTGCCAGCAGTTTATCCGGACAGGAGGGCTATGGCTACACCTTC.